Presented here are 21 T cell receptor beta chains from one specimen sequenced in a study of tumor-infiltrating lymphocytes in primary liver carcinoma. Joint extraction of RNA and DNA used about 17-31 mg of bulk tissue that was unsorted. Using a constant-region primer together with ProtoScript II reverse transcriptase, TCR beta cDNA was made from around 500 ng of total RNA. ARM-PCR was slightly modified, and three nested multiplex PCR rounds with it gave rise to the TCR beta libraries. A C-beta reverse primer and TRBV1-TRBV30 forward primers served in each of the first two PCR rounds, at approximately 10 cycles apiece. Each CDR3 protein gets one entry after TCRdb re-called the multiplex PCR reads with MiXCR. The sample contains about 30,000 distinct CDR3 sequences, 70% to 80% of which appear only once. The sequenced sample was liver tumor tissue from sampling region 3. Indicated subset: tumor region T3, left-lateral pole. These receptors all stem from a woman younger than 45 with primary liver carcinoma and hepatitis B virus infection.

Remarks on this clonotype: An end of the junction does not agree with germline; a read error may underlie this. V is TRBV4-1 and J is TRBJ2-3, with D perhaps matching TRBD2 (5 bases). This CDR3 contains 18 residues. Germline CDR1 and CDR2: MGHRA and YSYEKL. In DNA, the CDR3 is TGCGCCAGTAGCCAACTAGGCATGGTGGCTGAAGACTCGGATAAGCAGTATTTT. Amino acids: CASSQLGMVAEDSDKQYF.

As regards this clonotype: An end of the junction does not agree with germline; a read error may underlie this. The CDR3 nucleotides are TGTGCCAGCAGTTACAGTGACAGCAGCTCCTACGAGCAGCACTTC. Encoded protein: CASSYSDSSSYEQHF. The chain combines TRBV6-5 with TRBJ2-7, with D maybe TRBD1 (5 bases). Germline V gives CDR1 MNHEY, CDR2 SVGAGI. The CDR3 loop spans 15 amino acids.

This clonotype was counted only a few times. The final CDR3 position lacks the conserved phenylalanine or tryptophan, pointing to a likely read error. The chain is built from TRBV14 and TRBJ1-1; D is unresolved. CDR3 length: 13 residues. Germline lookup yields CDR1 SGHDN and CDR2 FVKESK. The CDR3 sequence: CASSQATVGWAFS. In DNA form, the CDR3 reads TGTGCCAGTAGCCAAGCCACAGTAGGTTGGGCTTTCTCT.

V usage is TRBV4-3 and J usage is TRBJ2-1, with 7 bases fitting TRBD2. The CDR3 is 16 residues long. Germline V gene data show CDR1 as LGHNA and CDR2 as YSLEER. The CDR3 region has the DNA TGCACTAGCAGTCAAGATTGGGACTACGCCTACAATGAGCAGTTCTTC. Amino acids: CTSSQDWDYAYNEQFF.

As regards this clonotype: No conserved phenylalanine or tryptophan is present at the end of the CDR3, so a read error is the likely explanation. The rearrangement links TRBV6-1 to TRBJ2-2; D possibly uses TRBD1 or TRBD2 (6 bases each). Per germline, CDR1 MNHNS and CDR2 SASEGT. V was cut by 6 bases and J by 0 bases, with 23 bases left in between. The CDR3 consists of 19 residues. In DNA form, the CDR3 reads TGTGCCAGCAGCGATACCCTTCCCGGGGGCGCCGCGAACACCGGGGAGCTGTTTTCT. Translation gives CASSDTLPGGAANTGELFS.

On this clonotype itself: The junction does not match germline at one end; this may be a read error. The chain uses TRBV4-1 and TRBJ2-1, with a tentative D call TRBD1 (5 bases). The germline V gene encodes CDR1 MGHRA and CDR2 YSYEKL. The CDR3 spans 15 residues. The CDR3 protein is CANSQDSAGYLEQFF. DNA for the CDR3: TGTGCCAACAGCCAAGATTCGGCAGGGTACCTTGAGCAGTTCTTC.

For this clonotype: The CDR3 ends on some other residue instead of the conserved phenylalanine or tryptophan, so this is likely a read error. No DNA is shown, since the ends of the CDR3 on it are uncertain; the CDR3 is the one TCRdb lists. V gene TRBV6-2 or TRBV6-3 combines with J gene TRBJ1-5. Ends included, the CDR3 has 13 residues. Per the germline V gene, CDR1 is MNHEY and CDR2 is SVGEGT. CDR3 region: CASSYQDNQPLHL.

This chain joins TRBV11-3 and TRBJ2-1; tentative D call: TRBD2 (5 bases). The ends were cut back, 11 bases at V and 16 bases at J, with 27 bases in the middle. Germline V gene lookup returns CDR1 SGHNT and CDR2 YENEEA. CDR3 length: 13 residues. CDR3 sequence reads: CAGASRSGNDQFF. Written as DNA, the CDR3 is TGTGCCGGCGCTAGCAGGAGTGGGAATGACCAATTCTTC.

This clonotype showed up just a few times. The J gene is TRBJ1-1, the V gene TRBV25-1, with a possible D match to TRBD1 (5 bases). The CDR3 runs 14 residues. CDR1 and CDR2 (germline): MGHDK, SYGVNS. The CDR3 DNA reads TGTGTCGGCAGTGAATATATTATGGGGCAGCGAGCTTTCTTT. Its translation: CVGSEYIMGQRAFF.

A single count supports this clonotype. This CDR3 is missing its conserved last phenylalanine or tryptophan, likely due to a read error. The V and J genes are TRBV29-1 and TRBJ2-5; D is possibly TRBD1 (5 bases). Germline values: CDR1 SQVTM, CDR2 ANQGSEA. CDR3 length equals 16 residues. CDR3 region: CGVEASRLGVQVTQYL. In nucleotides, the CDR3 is TGCGGCGTTGAAGCCTCCCGGTTAGGGGTCCAAGTGACCCAGTACTTA.

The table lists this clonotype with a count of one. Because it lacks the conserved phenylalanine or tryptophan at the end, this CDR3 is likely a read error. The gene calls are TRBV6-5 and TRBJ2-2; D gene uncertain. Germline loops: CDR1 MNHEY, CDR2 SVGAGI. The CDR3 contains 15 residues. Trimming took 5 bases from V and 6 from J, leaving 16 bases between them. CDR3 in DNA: TGTGCCAGCAGTCCGCGGATAGGGTTCGCCGGGGAGCTGTTTCTT. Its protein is CASSPRIGFAGELFL.

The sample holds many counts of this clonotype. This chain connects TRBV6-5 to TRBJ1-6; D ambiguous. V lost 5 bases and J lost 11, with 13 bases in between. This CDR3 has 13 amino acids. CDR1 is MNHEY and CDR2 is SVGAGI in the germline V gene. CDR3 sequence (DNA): TGTGCCAGCAGTGTCTCCTATAACCCACCCCTCCACTTT. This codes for CASSVSYNPPLHF.

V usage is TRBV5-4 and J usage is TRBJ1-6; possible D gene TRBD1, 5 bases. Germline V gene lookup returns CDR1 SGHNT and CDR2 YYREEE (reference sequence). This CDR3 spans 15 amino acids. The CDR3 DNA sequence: TGTGTCAACAGCCCAATGGCGGGGGATAATTCACCCCTCCACTTT. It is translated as CVNSPMAGDNSPLHF.

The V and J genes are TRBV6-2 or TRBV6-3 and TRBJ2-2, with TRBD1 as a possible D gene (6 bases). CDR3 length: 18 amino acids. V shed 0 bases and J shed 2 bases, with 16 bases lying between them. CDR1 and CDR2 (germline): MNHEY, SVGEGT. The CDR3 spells CASSYSTFRTDNTGELFF. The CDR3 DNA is TGTGCCAGCAGTTACTCGACTTTTCGGACAGATAACACCGGGGAGCTGTTTTTT.

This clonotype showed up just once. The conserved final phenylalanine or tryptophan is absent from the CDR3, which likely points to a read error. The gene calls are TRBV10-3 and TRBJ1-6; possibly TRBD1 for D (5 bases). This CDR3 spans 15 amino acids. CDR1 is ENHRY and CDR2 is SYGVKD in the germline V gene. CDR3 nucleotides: TGTGCCATCGGTGAGCGGGGGTCCTTTAATTCACCCCTCCACATT. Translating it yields CAIGERGSFNSPLHI.

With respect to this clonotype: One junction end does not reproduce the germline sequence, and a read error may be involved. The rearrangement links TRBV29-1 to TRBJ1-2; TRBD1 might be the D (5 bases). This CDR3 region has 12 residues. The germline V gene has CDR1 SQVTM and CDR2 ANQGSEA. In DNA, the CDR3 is TGCAGCGTTGTACCTTGGGGCGGTGGTTACGCCTTC. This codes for CSVVPWGGGYAF.

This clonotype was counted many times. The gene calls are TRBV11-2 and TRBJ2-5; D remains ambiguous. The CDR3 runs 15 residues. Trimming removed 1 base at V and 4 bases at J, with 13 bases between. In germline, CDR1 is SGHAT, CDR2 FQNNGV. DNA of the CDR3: TGTGCCAGCAGCTTAGTGGTGGGAAGAGGAGAGACCCAGTACTTC. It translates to CASSLVVGRGETQYF. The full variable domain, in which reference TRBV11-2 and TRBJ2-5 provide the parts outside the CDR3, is EAGVAQSPRYKIIEKRQSVAFWCNPISGHATLYWYQQILGQGPKLLIQFQNNGVVDDSQLPKDRFSAERLKGVDSTLKIQPAKLEDSAVYLCASSLVVGRGETQYFGPGTRLLVL.

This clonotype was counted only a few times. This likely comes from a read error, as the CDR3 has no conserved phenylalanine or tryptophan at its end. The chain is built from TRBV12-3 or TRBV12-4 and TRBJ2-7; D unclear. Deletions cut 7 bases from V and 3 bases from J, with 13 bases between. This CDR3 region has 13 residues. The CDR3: CASTRRAYYEQYS. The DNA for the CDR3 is TGTGCCAGCACCCGACGGGCATACTACGAGCAGTACTCC.

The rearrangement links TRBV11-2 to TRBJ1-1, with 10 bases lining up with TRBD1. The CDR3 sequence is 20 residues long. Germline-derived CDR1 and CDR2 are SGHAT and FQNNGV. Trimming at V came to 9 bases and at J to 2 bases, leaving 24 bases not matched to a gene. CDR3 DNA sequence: TGTGCCAGTAGCGCTCGTGACAGGGGGCACAAGAGGTGGAGTAACACTGAAGCTTTCTTT. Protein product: CASSARDRGHKRWSNTEAFF.

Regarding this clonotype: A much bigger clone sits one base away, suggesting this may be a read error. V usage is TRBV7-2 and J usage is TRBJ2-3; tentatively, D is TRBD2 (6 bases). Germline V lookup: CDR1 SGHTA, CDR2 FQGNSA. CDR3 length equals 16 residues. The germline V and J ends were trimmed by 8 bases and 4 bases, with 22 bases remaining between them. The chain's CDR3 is CASLRSSGTLSDTQYF. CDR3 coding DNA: TGTGCCAGCCTAAGGTCTTCCGGGACTCTCTCAGATACGCAGTATTTT.

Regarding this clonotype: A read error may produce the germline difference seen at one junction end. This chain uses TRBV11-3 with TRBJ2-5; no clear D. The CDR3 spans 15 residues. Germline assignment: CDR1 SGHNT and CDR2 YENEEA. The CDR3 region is CGSSPPWAYQETQYF. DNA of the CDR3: TGTGGCAGTAGCCCACCGTGGGCCTACCAAGAGACTCAGTACTTC.